This section outlines one TCR beta chain sequence together with its context. Amplification used 60 Vbeta primers and 13 Jbeta primers. Some clones are missing from TCRdb's copy, which holds only in-frame ones; the method was immunoSEQ multiplex PCR. This table has 85,000 to 100,000 clones, 85% to 90% appearing once. These data originate in a study of cytomegalovirus exposure and HLA in healthy donors. V was pared by 4 bases and J by 4 bases, with 12 bases between. From germline, CDR1 is SGHNT and CDR2 YYREEE (reference sequence). This CDR3 contains 14 residues. The rearrangement uses TRBV5-4 and TRBJ2-1; a weak D match, TRBD1 (5 bases). The sample consisted of PBMCs. This TCR was sampled from a young man in good health and CMV-seronegative. The CDR3 coding sequence is TGTGCCAGCAGCACAGGACACGGATACAATGAGCAGTTCTTC. This gives the protein CASSTGHGYNEQFF.